The 21 T cell receptor beta chains reported below all come from one sample, sequenced in a study of T cell responses to AZD1222 COVID-19 vaccine. Data came from immunoSEQ multiplex PCR; TCRdb stores just in-frame clones and leaves some out. The table shows approximately 100,000 clones, with more than 85% occurring only once. Sequences were derived from peripheral blood, sampled on day 0 of AZD1222 vaccination. These TCRs come from an adult in good health.

The chain employs TRBV19 and TRBJ1-1; no firm D call. Germline loops: CDR1 LNHDA, CDR2 SQIVND (reference sequence). V gave up 2 bases and J gave up 2 bases, with 15 bases separating them. The CDR3 extends over 16 amino acids. CDR3 in DNA: TGTGCCAGTAGTATACAAGGCCGACAAGCAAACACTGAAGCTTTCTTT. Translating it yields CASSIQGRQANTEAFF.

The chain joins TRBV30 to TRBJ1-6, with TRBD1 as a possible D gene (5 bases). V lost 0 bases and J lost 8, with 11 bases in between. This CDR3 contains 14 residues. Germline CDR1 and CDR2: GTSNPN and SVGIG (reference sequence). CDR3 nucleotides: TGTGCCTGGAGTGTAAGACAGATGGATTCACCCCTCCACTTT. It translates to CAWSVRQMDSPLHF.

The chain couples TRBV15 to TRBJ2-3, with D possibly called TRBD1 or TRBD2 (5 bases each). V was shortened by 1 base and J by 0 bases, with 11 bases between the two germline ends. The CDR3 loop spans 16 amino acids. The germline V gene encodes CDR1 LNHNV and CDR2 YYDKDF (reference sequence). The CDR3 sequence: CATSRGGQGSTDTQYF. The CDR3 DNA is TGTGCCACCAGCAGAGGCGGGCAGGGAAGCACAGATACGCAGTATTTT.

The V and J genes are TRBV5-1 and TRBJ2-1; TRBD2 agrees at 8 bases. J was trimmed by 5 bases and V by 2 bases; bases with no gene match: 3. Germline-derived CDR1 and CDR2 are SGHRS and YFSETQ. This CDR3 is 14 amino acids long. This CDR3 reads CASSFSGSHNEQFF. The CDR3 DNA reads TGCGCCAGCAGCTTCAGCGGGAGCCACAATGAGCAGTTCTTC.

The gene calls are TRBV3-1 (or the pseudogene TRBV3-2) and TRBJ1-1; D perhaps matches TRBD1 (6 bases). This CDR3 is built from 12 residues. The V and J ends lost 0 bases and 10 bases respectively, with 9 bases between them. The V gene's germline CDR1 is LGHDT and CDR2 YNNKEL (reference sequence). The CDR3 protein is CASSQEWGAAFF. CDR3 coding DNA: TGTGCCAGCAGCCAAGAATGGGGGGCAGCTTTCTTT.

CDR3 DNA: TGTGCCAGCAGTTACTCGAATCAGGCGGAAGCTTTCTTT. Translated, it gives CASSYSNQAEAFF. This chain connects TRBV6-2 or TRBV6-3 to TRBJ1-1, with D unclear. Germline CDR1 MNHEY, CDR2 SVGEGT. The V end was cut by 0 bases, the J end by 8 bases, with 10 bases between. CDR3 length equals 13 residues.

The chain uses TRBV28 and TRBJ2-1; the D is unclear. CDR3 length: 11 residues. Trimming pared 7 bases from V and 12 bases from J, leaving 13 bases between. Germline V lookup: CDR1 MDHEN, CDR2 SYDVKM. CDR3 loop: CASTDGWSQFF. The CDR3 DNA reads TGTGCCAGCACTGACGGATGGTCGCAGTTCTTC.

V gene TRBV11-2 combines with J gene TRBJ1-1; D is unresolved. The CDR3 length is 15 residues. CDR1 and CDR2 from the germline V gene are SGHAT and FQNNGV. Trimming cost V 1 base and J 0 bases, with 9 bases left between them. CDR3 protein: CASSLVGVVNTEAFF. The DNA for the CDR3 is TGTGCCAGCAGCTTAGTTGGGGTCGTGAACACTGAAGCTTTCTTT.

This clone was counted between two and nine times. The chain couples TRBV4-2 to TRBJ2-2; 7 positions match TRBD2. Trimming at V came to 4 bases and at J to 4 bases, leaving 9 bases not matched to a gene. Germline-derived CDR1 and CDR2 are LGHNA and YNFKEQ. CDR3 size: 16 residues. CDR3 residues: CASSRNMGGFTGELFF. In nucleotides, the CDR3 is TGTGCCAGCAGCCGAAATATGGGGGGGTTCACCGGGGAGCTGTTTTTT.

The chain has TRBV24-1 and TRBJ2-3; D gene unclear. This CDR3 has 13 amino acids. The germline V and J ends were trimmed by 5 bases and 1 base, with 6 bases remaining between them. Germline CDR1 and CDR2: KGHDR and SFDVKD. This chain's CDR3 is CATSGAGTDTQYF. The CDR3 DNA reads as TGTGCCACCAGTGGGGCAGGCACAGATACGCAGTATTTT.

The count of this clone is one. The chain couples TRBV3-1 (or the pseudogene TRBV3-2) to TRBJ1-2; 9 nucleotides match TRBD1. J was trimmed by 7 bases and V by 4 bases; bases with no gene match: 7. The germline CDR1 and CDR2 sequences are LGHDT and YNNKEL (reference sequence). The length of the CDR3 is 14 residues. The CDR3 DNA follows: TGTGCCAGCAGCCTCTTAACAGGGGGCTCTGGCTACACCTTC. Encoded protein: CASSLLTGGSGYTF.

The rearrangement links TRBV6-5 to TRBJ2-1; D possibly corresponds to TRBD1 (6 bases). V gave up 8 bases and J gave up 5 bases, with 10 bases separating them. Germline V CDR1 and CDR2: MNHEY, SVGAGI. The CDR3 runs 12 residues. The chain's CDR3 is CASGRDNNEQFF. DNA for the CDR3: TGTGCCAGCGGACGGGACAACAATGAGCAGTTCTTC.

The chain uses TRBV9 and TRBJ2-7; no firm D call. The V gene's germline CDR1 is SGDLS and CDR2 YYNGEE. The V end was cut by 0 bases, the J end by 2 bases, with 12 bases between. This CDR3 contains 15 residues. The CDR3 DNA reads as TGTGCCAGCAGCGTAGGCCTAGGCCCAGCCTACGAGCAGTACTTC. As protein: CASSVGLGPAYEQYF.

The V call is TRBV25-1, the J call TRBJ1-2; no definite D call. Between the trimmed V and J ends, which lost 2 bases and 8 bases, there was a span of 9 bases. The length of the CDR3 is 12 residues. Per germline, CDR1 MGHDK and CDR2 SYGVNS. For the CDR3, the DNA is TGTGCCAGCAGTGAAGGAAGGCTAGGCTACACCTTC. As protein: CASSEGRLGYTF.

The genes are TRBV4-3 and TRBJ1-2, with unresolved D. The CDR3 is 13 amino acids. The V gene's germline CDR1 is LGHNA and CDR2 YSLEER. V lost 1 base and J lost 3, with 6 bases in between. CDR3 DNA: TGCGCCAGCAGCCAAGGACCAGACTATGGCTACACCTTC. This gives the protein CASSQGPDYGYTF.

CDR3 nucleotides: TGCAGCGTTACCAGGACTAGCGGGTTGGTTGATGAGCAGTTCTTC. This translates into CSVTRTSGLVDEQFF. The chain has TRBV29-1 and TRBJ2-1; TRBD2 aligns across 11 bases. CDR1 SQVTM and CDR2 ANQGSEA come from the germline V gene. The J segment lost 8 bases and the V segment lost 5 bases, leaving 11 bases of the junction unmatched. The CDR3 has 15 residues.

The chain employs TRBV19 and TRBJ1-6, with D maybe TRBD1 (5 bases). With 6 bases removed from V and 7 bases from J, the gap between germline ends came to 16 bases. The CDR3 consists of 15 residues. Germline lookup yields CDR1 LNHDA and CDR2 SQIVND (reference sequence). The CDR3 DNA sequence: TGTGCCAGTAGAAGGGGTTACGAGTTGAATTCACCCCTCCACTTT. Translation gives CASRRGYELNSPLHF.

The rearrangement joins TRBV10-3 to TRBJ1-3; the D gene is possibly TRBD1 (5 bases). Trimming shortened V by 2 bases and J by 8 bases, and 25 bases separated the two germline ends. This CDR3 has 18 residues. CDR1 ENHRY and CDR2 SYGVKD come from the germline V gene. CDR3 coding DNA: TGTGCCATCAGTGAGATATCTTATGTAGGGACCAAGGGTGACACCATATATTTT. Translation: CAISEISYVGTKGDTIYF.

The chain uses TRBV18 and TRBJ2-5, with D possibly being TRBD2 (6 bases). The length of the CDR3 is 17 residues. The ends were cut back, 5 bases at V and 5 bases at J, with 24 bases in the middle. CDR1 and CDR2 (germline): KGHSH, LQKENI. CDR3 in amino acids: CASSGSSGGESGETQYF. The DNA of the CDR3 is TGTGCCAGCTCAGGGTCGAGCGGAGGGGAGTCGGGGGAGACCCAGTACTTC.

V usage is TRBV4-3 and J usage is TRBJ2-3; either TRBD1 or TRBD2 may fit D (5 bases each). CDR3 length: 17 residues. V lost 8 bases and J lost 1, with 22 bases in between. Germline V lookup: CDR1 LGHNA, CDR2 YSLEER. The CDR3 DNA is TGCGCCAGCCTCCACAGGTCTAGCCATCCTCGCACAGATACGCAGTATTTT. This translates into CASLHRSSHPRTDTQYF.

The chain couples TRBV24-1 to TRBJ2-3; D not certain. Germline V CDR1 and CDR2: KGHDR, SFDVKD. Trimming cost V 4 bases and J 0 bases, with 4 bases left between them. The CDR3 is 13 amino acids. This chain's CDR3 is CATSEDSTDTQYF. The CDR3 region has the DNA TGTGCCACCAGTGAGGACAGCACAGATACGCAGTATTTT.